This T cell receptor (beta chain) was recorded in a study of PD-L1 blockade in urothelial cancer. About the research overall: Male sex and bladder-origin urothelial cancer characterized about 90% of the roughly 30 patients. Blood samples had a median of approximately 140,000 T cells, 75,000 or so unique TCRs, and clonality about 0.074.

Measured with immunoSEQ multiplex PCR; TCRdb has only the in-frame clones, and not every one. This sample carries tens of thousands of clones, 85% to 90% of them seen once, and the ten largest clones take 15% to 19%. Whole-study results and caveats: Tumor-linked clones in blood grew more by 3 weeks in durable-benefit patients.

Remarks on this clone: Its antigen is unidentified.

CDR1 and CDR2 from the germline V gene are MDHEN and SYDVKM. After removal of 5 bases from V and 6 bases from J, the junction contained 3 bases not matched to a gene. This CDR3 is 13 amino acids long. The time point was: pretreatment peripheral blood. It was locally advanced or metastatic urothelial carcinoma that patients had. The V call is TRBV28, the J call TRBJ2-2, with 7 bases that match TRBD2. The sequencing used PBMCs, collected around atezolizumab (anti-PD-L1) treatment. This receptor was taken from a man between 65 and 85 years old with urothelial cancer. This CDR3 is CASSGRESGELFF. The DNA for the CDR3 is TGTGCCAGCAGTGGGAGGGAGTCCGGGGAGCTGTTTTTT.